The 5 T cell receptor beta chains presented below share a single source sample, sequenced in a study of radiation and T cells in renal cell carcinoma. Time point denoted: baseline pretreatment blood. Treatment noted: 15 Gy SBRT to primary tumor, nephrectomy 4 weeks later. Here immunoSEQ multiplex PCR was the method, and the copy in TCRdb shows in-frame clones only, minus some. The table includes 130,000 to 150,000 clones, 70% to 90% detected once. The material was blood, obtained from a patient whose treatment included radiotherapy and nephrectomy. The receptors derive from a woman in her forties or fifties with renal cell carcinoma.

V gene TRBV5-4 combines with J gene TRBJ1-1; the D is unclear. The V gene's germline CDR1 is SGHNT and CDR2 YYREEE (reference sequence). CDR3 length equals 17 residues. V shed 3 bases and J shed 0 bases, with 18 bases lying between them. Here the CDR3 reads CASSSIGVAFMNTEAFF. The DNA for the CDR3 is TGTGCCAGCAGCTCAATCGGGGTGGCGTTTATGAACACTGAAGCTTTCTTT.

This clone was seen a single time. The chain couples TRBV6-1 to TRBJ2-3; D is ambiguous. Germline assignment: CDR1 MNHNS and CDR2 SASEGT. The V end lost 0 bases, the J end lost 2 bases, and 9 bases lay between the germline ends. The CDR3 totals 15 residues. The DNA of the CDR3 is TGTGCCAGCAGTGAAGCGGGTGCTCCCACAGATACGCAGTATTTT. This translates into CASSEAGAPTDTQYF.

The chain links TRBV19 to TRBJ2-2, with 7 bases lining up with TRBD1. Germline V lookup: CDR1 LNHDA, CDR2 SQIVND (reference sequence). The CDR3 is 16 amino acids. V was pared by 3 bases and J by 4 bases, with 8 bases of the junction left unmatched. CDR3 residues: CASSMGEGGSTGELFF. The CDR3 DNA follows: TGTGCCAGTAGTATGGGTGAAGGGGGCTCCACCGGGGAGCTGTTTTTT.

The chain couples TRBV6-5 to TRBJ2-5, with unresolved D. The CDR3 covers 12 residues. Trimming pared 7 bases from V and 1 base from J, leaving 7 bases between. Per the germline V gene, CDR1 is MNHEY and CDR2 is SVGAGI. CDR3 nucleotides: TGTGCCAGCATGACTCGCCAAGAGACCCAGTACTTC. Its protein product is CASMTRQETQYF.

The rearrangement joins TRBV5-1 to TRBJ1-1; possibly TRBD1 for D (5 bases). The CDR3 has 14 amino acids. Germline V lookup: CDR1 SGHRS, CDR2 YFSETQ. V lost 6 bases to trimming and J lost 0 bases, with 12 bases between them. In nucleotides, the CDR3 is TGCGCCAGCACCAAGGGGACGGTGAACACTGAAGCTTTCTTT. This translates into CASTKGTVNTEAFF.